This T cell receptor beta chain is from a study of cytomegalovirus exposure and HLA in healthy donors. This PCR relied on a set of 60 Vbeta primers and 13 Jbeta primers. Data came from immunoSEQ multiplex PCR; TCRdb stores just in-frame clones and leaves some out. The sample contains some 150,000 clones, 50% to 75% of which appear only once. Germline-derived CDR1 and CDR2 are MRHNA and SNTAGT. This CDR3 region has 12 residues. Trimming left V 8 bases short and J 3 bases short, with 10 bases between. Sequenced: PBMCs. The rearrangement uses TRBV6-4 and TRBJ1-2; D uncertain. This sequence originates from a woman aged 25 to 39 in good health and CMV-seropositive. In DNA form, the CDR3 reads TGTGCCAGCCGAGGGCAGGACTATGGCTACACCTTC. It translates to CASRGQDYGYTF.